Below, 10 T cell receptor beta chains from the same sample are listed, as sequenced in a study of CD8+CD57+ T cells in acquired aplastic anemia. Both TCR beta VDJ combination and CDR3 sequence profiling were carried out. Genomic DNA was the template for this profiling. TCRdb fed the reads into MiXCR, producing one record per CDR3 protein. This sample carries around 430,000 distinct CDR3 sequences, around 30% of them seen once, and the ten largest clones take less than 0.85%. Sequencing involved patients with CD8+CD57+ cell expansion previously shown by flow cytometry. Sequences were obtained from sorted CD4+, CD8+, or CD8+CD57+ T cells (not recorded which) from PBMCs. The source is a human donor with aplastic anemia.

The chain is built from TRBV15 and TRBJ2-3; the match to TRBD1 covers 9 bases. V trimming: 0 bases; J trimming: 2 bases; junction bases outside the gene matches: 3. This CDR3 has 16 residues. Per the germline V gene, CDR1 is LNHNV and CDR2 is YYDKDF (reference sequence). CDR3 DNA: TGTGCCACCAGCAGAGATGTACAGGGGGCCACAGATACGCAGTATTTT. Translated: CATSRDVQGATDTQYF.

The chain uses TRBV29-1 and TRBJ1-2; TRBD1 matches 10 bases. Germline loops: CDR1 SQVTM, CDR2 ANQGSEA. Losses at the gene ends were 7 bases for V and 12 bases for J; bases not matched to a gene: 14. This CDR3 is 13 amino acids long. DNA of the CDR3: TGCAGCGCTACCCGGGACAGGGGAGGTGGAAACACCTTC. It is translated as CSATRDRGGGNTF.

Points on this clonotype: A junction boundary mismatches the germline segment, possibly from a read error. The chain combines TRBV11-2 with TRBJ1-2; 9 bases line up with TRBD1. This CDR3 is 17 amino acids long. Looked up from germline, CDR1 is SGHAT and CDR2 is FQNNGV. Here the CDR3 reads CASSLIQGATNNCGYTF. In nucleotides, the CDR3 is TGTGCCAGCAGCTTAATACAGGGGGCCACTAATAACTGTGGCTACACCTTC. The whole variable domain, remainder taken from reference TRBV11-2 and TRBJ1-2, is EAGVAQSPRYKIIEKRQSVAFWCNPISGHATLYWYQQILGQGPKLLIQFQNNGVVDDSQLPKDRFSAERLKGVDSTLKIQPAKLEDSAVYLCASSLIQGATNNCGYTFGSGTRLTVV.

This clonotype was counted a few times. A read error is possible here, since a much larger clone lies one base away. The genes are TRBV19 and TRBJ1-6; D call uncertain. V dropped 3 bases and J dropped 7 bases, with 4 bases sitting between them. The length of the CDR3 is 12 residues. Germline V gene sequence: CDR1 LNHDA, CDR2 SQIVND (reference sequence). CDR3 sequence reads: CASSIENSPLHF. The CDR3, as DNA: TGTGCCAGTAGTATTGAGAATTCACCCCTCCACTTT.

In its sample, this clonotype was seen many times. This chain links TRBV5-8 with TRBJ1-6; TRBD1 matches at 10 bases. The CDR3 is 15 amino acids. The J segment lost 8 bases and the V segment lost 3 bases, leaving 5 bases of the junction unmatched. Germline loops: CDR1 SGHTS, CDR2 YDEGEE. CDR3 region: CASSSTGTGDSPLHF. The CDR3 DNA reads as TGTGCCAGCAGCTCTACCGGGACAGGGGATTCACCCCTCCACTTT.

This clonotype was observed once. Being one base from a much bigger clone, this may be a read error. The chain combines TRBV11-1 with TRBJ1-6; the match to TRBD1 covers 7 bases. V was pared by 7 bases and J by 5 bases, with 5 bases of the junction left unmatched. The CDR3 runs to 14 residues. The V gene's germline CDR1 is SGHAT and CDR2 FQDESV (reference sequence). CDR3 loop: CASTRDRNNSPLHF. The DNA of the CDR3 is TGTGCCAGCACCCGGGACAGAAATAATTCACCCCTCCACTTT.

The chain is built from TRBV19 and TRBJ2-7, with D perhaps given as TRBD1 or TRBD2 (6 bases each). Trimming cost V 1 base and J 6 bases, with 10 bases left between them. This CDR3 is built from 13 residues. Germline loops: CDR1 LNHDA, CDR2 SQIVND (reference sequence). CDR3 amino acids: CASSIVGGGEQYF. CDR3 nucleotide sequence: TGTGCCAGTAGTATAGTAGGAGGGGGCGAGCAGTACTTC.

The genes are TRBV9 and TRBJ1-4; perhaps TRBD1 as D (5 bases). Trimming cost V 0 bases and J 5 bases, with 11 bases left between them. This CDR3 region has 15 residues. The germline V gene encodes CDR1 SGDLS and CDR2 YYNGEE. CDR3 sequence reads: CASSVGQGGNEKLFF. The CDR3, as DNA: TGTGCCAGCAGCGTAGGGCAGGGTGGCAATGAAAAACTGTTTTTT.

The chain employs TRBV19 and TRBJ2-1; perhaps TRBD1 as D (6 bases). V gave up 6 bases and J gave up 3 bases, with 12 bases separating them. Per germline, CDR1 LNHDA and CDR2 SQIVND (reference sequence). CDR3 length: 14 amino acids. The CDR3: CASRTKDSYNEQFF. The CDR3 DNA reads TGTGCCAGTAGGACAAAGGACAGCTACAATGAGCAGTTCTTC. The variable domain in full, with the rest retrieved from reference TRBV19 and TRBJ2-1, is DGGITQSPKYLFRKEGQNVTLSCEQNLNHDAMYWYRQDPGQGLRLIYYSQIVNDFQKGDIAEGYSVSREKKESFPLTVTSAQKNPTAFYLCASRTKDSYNEQFFGPGTRLTVL.

V is TRBV9 and J is TRBJ2-3, with 8 bases fitting TRBD2. This CDR3 has 15 amino acids. V lost 2 bases, J lost 2 bases, and 4 bases stayed unmatched. The germline V gene has CDR1 SGDLS and CDR2 YYNGEE. The CDR3 spells CASSVSGRATDTQYF. CDR3 coding DNA: TGTGCCAGCAGCGTGAGCGGGAGAGCCACAGATACGCAGTATTTT.